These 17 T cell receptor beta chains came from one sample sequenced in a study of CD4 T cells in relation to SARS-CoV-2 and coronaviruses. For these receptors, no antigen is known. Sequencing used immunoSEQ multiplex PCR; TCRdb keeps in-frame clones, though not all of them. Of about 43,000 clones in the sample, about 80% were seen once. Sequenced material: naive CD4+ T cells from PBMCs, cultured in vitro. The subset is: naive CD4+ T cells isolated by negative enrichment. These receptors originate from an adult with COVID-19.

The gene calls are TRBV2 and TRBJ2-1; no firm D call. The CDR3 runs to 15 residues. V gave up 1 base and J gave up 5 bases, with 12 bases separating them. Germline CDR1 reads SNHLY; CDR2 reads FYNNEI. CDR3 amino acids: CASSEDGATNNEQFF. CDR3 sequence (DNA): TGTGCCAGCAGTGAAGACGGAGCCACTAACAATGAGCAGTTCTTC.

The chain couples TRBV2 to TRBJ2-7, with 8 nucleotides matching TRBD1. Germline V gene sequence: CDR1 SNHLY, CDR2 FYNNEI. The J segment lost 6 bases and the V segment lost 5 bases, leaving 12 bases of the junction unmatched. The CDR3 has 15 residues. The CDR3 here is CASSIDRGRLREQYF. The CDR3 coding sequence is TGTGCCAGCAGTATCGACAGGGGTCGTCTTCGCGAGCAGTACTTC. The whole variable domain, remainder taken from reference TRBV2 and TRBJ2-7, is EPEVTQTPSHQVTQMGQEVILRCVPISNHLYFYWYRQILGQKVEFLVSFYNNEISEKSEIFDDQFSVERPDGSNFTLKIRSTKLEDSAMYFCASSIDRGRLREQYFGPGTRLTVT.

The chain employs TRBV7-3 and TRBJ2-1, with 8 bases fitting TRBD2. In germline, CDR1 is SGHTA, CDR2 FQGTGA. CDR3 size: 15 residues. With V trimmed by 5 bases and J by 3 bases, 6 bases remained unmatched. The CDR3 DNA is TGTGCCAGCAGCCCAAGCGGGAGTTTCTACAATGAGCAGTTCTTC. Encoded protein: CASSPSGSFYNEQFF.

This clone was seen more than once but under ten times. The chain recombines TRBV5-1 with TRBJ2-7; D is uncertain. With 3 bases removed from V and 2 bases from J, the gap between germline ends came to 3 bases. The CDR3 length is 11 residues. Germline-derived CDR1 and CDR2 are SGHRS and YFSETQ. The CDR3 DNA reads TGCGCCAGCAGCTCCGCCTACGAGCAGTACTTC. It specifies CASSSAYEQYF.

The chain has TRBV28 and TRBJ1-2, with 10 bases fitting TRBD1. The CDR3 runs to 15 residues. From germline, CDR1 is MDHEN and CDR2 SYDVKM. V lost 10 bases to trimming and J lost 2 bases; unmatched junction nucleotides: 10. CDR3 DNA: TGTGCCACCTTCGGCGCGGGACAGGGGAACTATGGCTACACCTTC. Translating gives CATFGAGQGNYGYTF.

CDR3 nucleotide sequence: TGTGCCAGCAGCCTTAAAACGGGATACCTCTACGAGCAGTACTTC. It translates to CASSLKTGYLYEQYF. The rearrangement joins TRBV3-1 (or the pseudogene TRBV3-2) to TRBJ2-7, with a weak D call TRBD2 (5 bases). Deletions cut 4 bases from V and 3 bases from J, with 16 bases between. From germline, CDR1 is LGHDT and CDR2 YNNKEL (reference sequence). This CDR3 region has 15 residues.

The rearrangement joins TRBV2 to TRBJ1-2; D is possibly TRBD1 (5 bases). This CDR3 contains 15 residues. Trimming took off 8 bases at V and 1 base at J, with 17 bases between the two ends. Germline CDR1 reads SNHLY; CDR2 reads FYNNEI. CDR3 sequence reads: CASVGGTGGNYGYTF. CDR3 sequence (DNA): TGTGCCAGCGTCGGAGGGACTGGAGGTAACTATGGCTACACCTTC.

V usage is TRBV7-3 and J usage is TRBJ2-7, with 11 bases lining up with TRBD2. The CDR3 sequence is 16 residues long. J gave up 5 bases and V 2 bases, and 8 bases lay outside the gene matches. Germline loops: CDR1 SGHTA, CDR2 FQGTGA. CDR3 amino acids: CASSLRPSGRKDEQYF. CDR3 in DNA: TGTGCCAGCAGCTTACGTCCTAGCGGGAGGAAGGACGAGCAGTACTTC.

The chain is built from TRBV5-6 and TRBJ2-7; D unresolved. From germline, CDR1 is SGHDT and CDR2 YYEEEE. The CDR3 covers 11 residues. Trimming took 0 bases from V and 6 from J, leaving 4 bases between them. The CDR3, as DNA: TGTGCCAGCAGCTTGGAGGTCGAGCAGTACTTC. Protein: CASSLEVEQYF.

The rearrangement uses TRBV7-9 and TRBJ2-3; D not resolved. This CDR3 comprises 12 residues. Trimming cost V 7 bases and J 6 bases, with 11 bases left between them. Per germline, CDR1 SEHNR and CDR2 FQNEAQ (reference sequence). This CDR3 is CASTETRDTQYF. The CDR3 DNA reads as TGTGCCAGCACGGAGACGCGGGATACGCAGTATTTT.

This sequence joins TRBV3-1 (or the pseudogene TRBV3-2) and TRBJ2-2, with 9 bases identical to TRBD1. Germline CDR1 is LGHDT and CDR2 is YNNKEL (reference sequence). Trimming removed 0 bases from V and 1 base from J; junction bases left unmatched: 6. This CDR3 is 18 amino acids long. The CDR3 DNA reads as TGTGCCAGCAGCCAAGAACGGACAGGGGCCCTGAACACCGGGGAGCTGTTTTTT. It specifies CASSQERTGALNTGELFF.

The CDR3 region has the DNA TGTGCCAGCAGTTTAGGCAGGGGGCGGAATGAGCAGTTCTTC. Residues: CASSLGRGRNEQFF. The chain uses TRBV27 and TRBJ2-1, with 8 positions matching TRBD1. There are 14 residues in the CDR3. CDR1 is MNHEY and CDR2 is SMNVEV in the germline V gene (reference sequence). With V trimmed by 2 bases and J by 7 bases, 4 bases remained unmatched.

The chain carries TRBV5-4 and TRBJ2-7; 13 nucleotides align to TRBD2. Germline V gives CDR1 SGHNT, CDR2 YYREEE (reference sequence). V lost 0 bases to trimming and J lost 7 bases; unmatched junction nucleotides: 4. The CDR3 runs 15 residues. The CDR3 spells CASSLVTSGRVEQYF. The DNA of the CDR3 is TGTGCCAGCAGCTTGGTTACTAGCGGGAGGGTAGAGCAGTACTTC.

The CDR3 sequence is CASNSPYSGANVLTF. CDR3 nucleotides: TGTGCCAGCAACAGCCCCTACTCTGGGGCCAACGTCCTGACTTTC. The chain has TRBV28 and TRBJ2-6; no reliable D call. The CDR3 has 15 amino acids. Per germline, CDR1 MDHEN and CDR2 SYDVKM. With 7 bases removed from V and 0 bases from J, the gap between germline ends came to 10 bases.

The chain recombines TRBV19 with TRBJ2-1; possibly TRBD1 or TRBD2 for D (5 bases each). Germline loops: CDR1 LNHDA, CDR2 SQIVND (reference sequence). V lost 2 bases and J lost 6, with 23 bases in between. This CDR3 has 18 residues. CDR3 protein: CASSITGPGGSNRNEQFF. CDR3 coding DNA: TGTGCCAGTAGTATAACGGGGCCTGGGGGTTCAAACCGCAATGAGCAGTTCTTC.

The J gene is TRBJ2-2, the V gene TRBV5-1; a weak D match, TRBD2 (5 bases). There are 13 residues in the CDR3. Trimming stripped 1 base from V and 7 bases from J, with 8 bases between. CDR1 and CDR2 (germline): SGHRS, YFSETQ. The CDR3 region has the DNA TGCGCCAGCAGCTTGTTAGGGAGCGGGGAGCTGTTTTTT. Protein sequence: CASSLLGSGELFF.

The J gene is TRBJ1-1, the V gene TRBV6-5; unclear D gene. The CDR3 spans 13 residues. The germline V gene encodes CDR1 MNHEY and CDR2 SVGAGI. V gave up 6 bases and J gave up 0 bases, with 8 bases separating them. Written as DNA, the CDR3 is TGTGCCAGCAGAGCAGTCATGAACACTGAAGCTTTCTTT. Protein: CASRAVMNTEAFF.